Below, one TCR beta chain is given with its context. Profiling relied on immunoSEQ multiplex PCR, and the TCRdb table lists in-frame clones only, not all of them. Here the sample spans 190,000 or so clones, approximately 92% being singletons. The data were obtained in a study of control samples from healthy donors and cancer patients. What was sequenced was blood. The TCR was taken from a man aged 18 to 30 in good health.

The CDR3 sequence: CASQDRQADYGYTF. The CDR3 DNA is TGTGCCAGCCAAGACCGGCAGGCCGACTATGGCTACACCTTC. This chain connects TRBV13 to TRBJ1-2, with D hard to call. CDR1 PRHDT and CDR2 FYEKMQ come from the germline V gene (reference sequence). There are 14 residues in the CDR3. V was clipped by 8 bases and J by 3 bases, with 16 bases between them.